Listed below are T cell receptor beta chains from one sample, sequenced in a study of blood T cell repertoires in COVID-19. Produced via immunoSEQ multiplex PCR; TCRdb's table is partial and in-frame only. The table has 200,000 to 300,000 clones, roughly 90% seen once; the top ten hold about 4.1%. Input material: peripheral blood. The receptors shown here come from a man aged 55 to 70 who had recovered from COVID-19. The conserved cysteine and the conserved F or W are not part of the CDR3 here. Each record gives: V gene, CDR3 protein.

TRBV7-2 | ASSFRGGLEQY
TRBV9 | ASSPSMATGSYGYT
TRBV25-1 | ASSDLDRGDGYT
TRBV6-1 | ASSEGRGAAKQF
TRBV28 | ASTLRARNTEAF
TRBV9 | ASSVVFNEQF
TRBV3-1/TRBV3-2 | ASSQPSGASTDTQY
TRBV27 | ASSYRDTSSSYNSPLH
TRBV6-8 | ASSYGQISYNEQF
TRBV7-2 | ASSLVFQGPHGYT
TRBV10-2 | ASSLAGGQNPYNEQF
TRBV2 | ASSVSDEQY
TRBV3-1/TRBV3-2 | ASREDRADQETQY
TRBV5-1 | ASSLVRLAGGRGTDTQY
TRBV5-1 | ASSLGSGGLTSTDTQY
TRBV12-3/TRBV12-4 | ASSRQGNQPQH
TRBV13 | ASSRLGEGVGGNTIY
TRBV5-1 | ASSPWTSGPLSGANVLT
TRBV5-5 | ASSFGRQGANTGELF
TRBV30 | AWSTGGSTEAF
TRBV28 | ATSGGTYEQY
TRBV19 | ASSFRQGAGELF
TRBV5-3 | ARSLNPGTNYGYT
TRBV27 | ASSLFRGTTEAF
TRBV20-1 | SASSGRGPYEQY
TRBV7-2 | ASSLVRDTDTQY
TRBV30 | AWVRDRGIWSNQPQH
TRBV6-2/TRBV6-3 | ASSYRGGPQH
TRBV6-2/TRBV6-3 | ASSSRLAGTGELF
TRBV7-2 | ASSLDRLTGGKGVYGYT
TRBV19 | ASSIEGSNYGYT
TRBV6-5 | ASSYGGTGGDGYT
TRBV15 | ATSRGPNYGYT
TRBV5-4 | ASSQDRLNSPLH
TRBV4-2 | ASSQVGGLAAGELF
TRBV5-1 | ASSLAGNTGELF
TRBV11-1 | ASSTDRVAGELF
TRBV5-6 | ASSERSQGVAGNTIY
TRBV27 | ASSLGAHRGQETQY
TRBV29-1 | SVFSQGPAT
TRBV2 | ASRRPRDYGYT
TRBV7-2 | ASSQGQAADEQY
TRBV7-2 | ASRRTSGGQNEQF
TRBV19 | ASRGGGPEQF